The clone carrying this TCR beta chain has a handful of counts. Sequence at one end of the junction differs from germline and may be a read error. Within the sample, other DNA sequences also encode this same CDR3. This entry belongs to a study of tumor T cells in aggressive B-cell lymphoma. Sequenced by immunoSEQ multiplex PCR; TCRdb stores in-frame clones only, minus some. The sample has 4,000 to 5,000 clones, 88% seen once; the top ten hold approximately 6%. This CDR3 has 13 residues. Germline V gives CDR1 SGHNT, CDR2 YYREEE (reference sequence). The clonotype originates from an adult with diffuse large B cell lymphoma. This chain joins TRBV5-4 and TRBJ1-1, with D tentatively TRBD1 (6 bases). Sequenced sample: tumor tissue. The CDR3 nucleotides read TGTGCCAGCAGTAACAGGGTCGGCACTGAGGCTTTCTTT. Its translation: CASSNRVGTEAFF.